Below are 19 T cell receptor beta chains sequenced from a single sample in a study of T cell repertoires in cytomegalovirus infection. Using its own MiXCR run on the reads, TCRdb lists one record per CDR3 protein. Of 95,000 to 150,000 distinct CDR3 sequences listed, 30% to 40% are singletons. Antigen specificity for these receptors is unknown. Sequences were derived from CD8+ T cells from cultured PBMCs, sampled from culture after CMV antigen stimulation. These receptors all come from a human donor in good health (CMV status not recorded). Some clones in this sample may be carry-over from other donors' samples.

The V call is TRBV3-1, the J call TRBJ2-3, with D possibly being TRBD2 (5 bases). Trimming stripped 0 bases from V and 6 bases from J, with 10 bases between. Germline V CDR1 and CDR2: LGHDT, YNNKEL (reference sequence). This CDR3 contains 14 residues. For the CDR3, the DNA is TGTGCCAGCAGCCAAGATACAGCGGCGGATACGCAGTATTTT. This translates into CASSQDTAADTQYF.

This clonotype was picked up many times. The chain recombines TRBV6-6 with TRBJ1-5; no firm D call. The CDR3 is 14 amino acids. The V gene's germline CDR1 is MNHNY and CDR2 SVGAGI (reference sequence). With 7 bases removed from V and 7 bases from J, the gap between germline ends came to 17 bases. The CDR3, as DNA: TGTGCCAGCATCGACTCGGGGAGAACCCAGCCCCAGCATTTT. It codes for CASIDSGRTQPQHF.

The chain links TRBV6-2 or TRBV6-3 to TRBJ1-5; D remains unclear. The length of the CDR3 is 16 residues. In germline, CDR1 is MNHEY, CDR2 SVGEGT. V shed 4 bases and J shed 7 bases, with 20 bases lying between them. The CDR3 is CASSFTSGPRGQPQHF. In nucleotides, the CDR3 is TGTGCCAGCAGTTTCACATCCGGGCCCAGAGGCCAGCCCCAGCATTTT.

The rearrangement joins TRBV7-9 to TRBJ2-5, with D possibly matching TRBD2 (5 bases). Trimming stripped 2 bases from V and 2 bases from J, with 12 bases between. This CDR3 contains 15 residues. Germline values: CDR1 SEHNR, CDR2 FQNEAQ (reference sequence). CDR3: CASSLSRTPQETQYF. The CDR3 coding sequence is TGTGCCAGCAGCTTAAGCCGGACTCCTCAAGAGACCCAGTACTTC.

The genes are TRBV7-9 and TRBJ2-5, with D perhaps assigned TRBD1 or TRBD2 (5 bases each). CDR1 and CDR2 (germline): SEHNR, FQNEAQ (reference sequence). The CDR3 has 17 amino acids. The germline V and J ends were trimmed by 3 bases and 0 bases, with 17 bases remaining between them. CDR3 sequence: CASSFAIRDGDQETQYF. The CDR3 DNA sequence: TGTGCCAGCAGCTTTGCGATCCGGGACGGCGACCAAGAGACCCAGTACTTC.

This chain links TRBV6-6 with TRBJ2-6; a weak D match, TRBD1 (5 bases). Germline assignment: CDR1 MNHNY and CDR2 SVGAGI (reference sequence). The CDR3 contains 15 residues. V lost 7 bases and J lost 0, with 10 bases in between. Here the CDR3 reads CASIQGLSGANVLTF. In DNA form, the CDR3 reads TGTGCCAGCATTCAGGGCCTCTCTGGGGCCAACGTCCTGACTTTC.

This clonotype came up many times. The rearrangement links TRBV7-6 to TRBJ2-3; 8 bases align to TRBD2. V lost 2 bases, J lost 1 base, and 8 bases stayed unmatched. This CDR3 is 17 amino acids long. The germline V gene has CDR1 SGHVS and CDR2 FNYEAQ. CDR3 nucleotide sequence: TGTGCCAGCAGCTTACCGTTAGCGGGATCGGGCACAGATACGCAGTATTTT. Translating gives CASSLPLAGSGTDTQYF.

V and J are TRBV27 and TRBJ2-3; perhaps TRBD2 as D (6 bases). CDR3 length equals 14 residues. The V end lost 6 bases, the J end lost 2 bases, and 12 bases lay between the germline ends. Germline loops: CDR1 MNHEY, CDR2 SMNVEV (reference sequence). CDR3 in DNA: TGTGCCAGCAGCCTGGCGGGATACACAGATACGCAGTATTTT. As protein: CASSLAGYTDTQYF.

The chain links TRBV12-3 or TRBV12-4 to TRBJ2-2, with a weak D call TRBD1 (6 bases). V lost 6 bases and J lost 6, with 20 bases in between. The length of the CDR3 is 16 residues. CDR3 nucleotide sequence: TGTGCCAGCAGCCTTCCACAGGGAAAGGCGGCCGGGGAGCTGTTTTTT. Translation: CASSLPQGKAAGELFF.

The sample holds one count of this clonotype. V is TRBV5-6 and J is TRBJ1-5; D unresolved. The CDR3 contains 14 residues. CDR1 is SGHDT, CDR2 YYEEEE, per germline. Trimming removed 3 bases at V and 3 bases at J, with 10 bases between. This chain's CDR3 is CASSSGLHNQPQHF. CDR3 nucleotide sequence: TGTGCCAGCAGCTCCGGACTCCACAATCAGCCCCAGCATTTT.

This clonotype was observed a handful of times. CDR3 protein: CASSRVSDSDEQFF. DNA of the CDR3: TGTGCCAGTAGTAGGGTATCCGATTCGGATGAGCAGTTCTTC. This chain joins TRBV19 and TRBJ2-1, with D uncertain. Germline V lookup: CDR1 LNHDA, CDR2 SQIVND (reference sequence). V lost 4 bases, J lost 8 bases, and 15 bases lay in between. The CDR3 spans 14 residues. Looking up the rest from reference TRBV19 and TRBJ2-1 gives the full variable domain: DGGITQSPKYLFRKEGQNVTLSCEQNLNHDAMYWYRQDPGQGLRLIYYSQIVNDFQKGDIAEGYSVSREKKESFPLTVTSAQKNPTAFYLCASSRVSDSDEQFFGPGTRLTVL.

The V call is TRBV29-1, the J call TRBJ1-1, with 8 bases aligning to TRBD1. V was clipped by 0 bases and J by 4 bases; unmatched bases: 13. Germline V gene sequence: CDR1 SQVTM, CDR2 ANQGSEA. The CDR3 extends over 17 amino acids. DNA for the CDR3: TGCAGCGTTGAAGATGTAAAGGGCGACAGGGGAGTCACTGAAGCTTTCTTT. This translates into CSVEDVKGDRGVTEAFF. The whole variable domain, filled in from reference TRBV29-1 and TRBJ1-1, reads SAVISQKPSRDICQRGTSLTIQCQVDSQVTMMFWYRQQPGQSLTLIATANQGSEATYESGFVIDKFPISRPNLTFSTLTVSNMSPEDSSIYLCSVEDVKGDRGVTEAFFGQGTRLTVV.

The sample holds a few counts of this clonotype. This rearrangement joins TRBV6-6 to TRBJ2-5; tentative D call: TRBD2 (6 bases). Looked up from germline, CDR1 is MNHNY and CDR2 is SVGAGI (reference sequence). Trimming cost V 7 bases and J 1 base, with 13 bases left between them. CDR3 length equals 14 residues. Here the CDR3 DNA reads TGTGCCAGCAAAAAGCGCGGGGTCCAAGAGACCCAGTACTTC. Its protein product is CASKKRGVQETQYF.

The chain uses TRBV5-4 and TRBJ1-6, with D tentatively TRBD1 (5 bases). Germline V gene sequence: CDR1 SGHNT, CDR2 YYREEE (reference sequence). This CDR3 comprises 13 residues. V dropped 7 bases and J dropped 9 bases, with 14 bases sitting between them. CDR3 nucleotide sequence: TGTGCCAGCCGCCCGGGGGGTGGTTCACCCCTCCACTTT. It specifies CASRPGGGSPLHF.

The chain combines TRBV6-1 with TRBJ1-5, with 7 bases fitting TRBD1. This CDR3 region has 15 residues. Germline lookup yields CDR1 MNHNS and CDR2 SASEGT. After removal of 2 bases from V and 4 bases from J, the junction contained 5 bases not matched to a gene. The CDR3 DNA follows: TGTGCCAGCAGTGAACTTGGGACAGTGAATCAGCCCCAGCATTTT. It yields the protein CASSELGTVNQPQHF.

The table lists this clonotype with many counts. The chain carries TRBV7-9 and TRBJ2-5; tentatively, D is TRBD1 (6 bases). V was clipped by 3 bases and J by 3 bases, with 8 bases between them. Germline-derived CDR1 and CDR2 are SEHNR and FQNEAQ (reference sequence). The CDR3 consists of 13 residues. DNA of the CDR3: TGTGCCAGCAGCTTGGACAGCGAAGAGACCCAGTACTTC. This codes for CASSLDSEETQYF.

This clonotype was picked up a small number of times. J is TRBJ2-3 and V is TRBV27; D is undetermined. Trimming took 4 bases from V and 0 from J, leaving 8 bases between them. CDR1 is MNHEY and CDR2 is SMNVEV in the germline V gene (reference sequence). The CDR3 has 14 residues. For the CDR3, the DNA is TGTGCCAGCAGTTGGGGTGCTAGCACAGATACGCAGTATTTT. It encodes CASSWGASTDTQYF.

This clonotype was picked up a small number of times. The genes are TRBV9 and TRBJ1-2; D is undetermined. Germline V gene data show CDR1 as SGDLS and CDR2 as YYNGEE. This CDR3 is 14 amino acids long. Trimming removed 2 bases at V and 6 bases at J, with 14 bases between. CDR3 residues: CASSVVGRVDGYTF. The CDR3 DNA reads as TGTGCCAGCAGCGTGGTTGGTCGGGTGGATGGCTACACCTTC.

Only a few counts were recorded for this clonotype. This chain links TRBV19 with TRBJ2-5; D unclear. The V gene lost 7 bases and the J gene lost 5 bases, with 14 bases spanning the gap. Germline V lookup: CDR1 LNHDA, CDR2 SQIVND (reference sequence). This CDR3 region has 13 residues. The CDR3: CASNSGGMETQYF. The CDR3 nucleotides are TGTGCCAGTAACTCAGGTGGCATGGAGACCCAGTACTTC.